Here is one T cell receptor beta chain with its context. The antigen is undetermined. Trimming removed 2 bases from V and 5 bases from J, with 9 bases in between. CDR1 and CDR2 (germline): MNHEY, SMNVEV (reference sequence). This CDR3 is 14 amino acids long. Roughly 110 mL of blood, on average, came from one heparinised draw per donor. Sorting of CD4+ naive, central memory, regulatory and stem cell-like memory cells was performed via CD45RO/CCR7/CD25/CD127/CD95/CD27. The data stem from a study of beta chain features in type 1 diabetes. Study in general: Across the samples, some 98,000,000 sorted cells were examined in total.

Study-level points and caveats: Equally in patients and controls, PCR might preferentially amplify shorter templates.

TCRB transcripts that were expressed got sequenced, as all of the isolated RNA had been reverse transcribed. Generated by immunoSEQ multiplex PCR, the TCRdb table keeps only in-frame clones and is missing some. Among about 900,000 clones, roughly 15% were seen once, and the ten largest hold 0.02% to 0.03%. The gene calls are TRBV27 and TRBJ1-4; D unresolved. Input material: naive CD4+ T cells from blood. The clonotype originates from a woman aged 18-35 years in good health. The CDR3 protein is CASSLRLTNEKLFF. In nucleotides, the CDR3 is TGTGCCAGCAGTTTACGGCTGACCAATGAAAAACTGTTTTTT. The full variable domain, its missing parts supplied by reference TRBV27 and TRBJ1-4, is EAQVTQNPRYLITVTGKKLTVTCSQNMNHEYMSWYRQDPGLGLRQIYYSMNVEVTDKGDVPEGYKVSRKEKRNFPLILESPSPNQTSLYFCASSLRLTNEKLFFGSGTQLSVL.